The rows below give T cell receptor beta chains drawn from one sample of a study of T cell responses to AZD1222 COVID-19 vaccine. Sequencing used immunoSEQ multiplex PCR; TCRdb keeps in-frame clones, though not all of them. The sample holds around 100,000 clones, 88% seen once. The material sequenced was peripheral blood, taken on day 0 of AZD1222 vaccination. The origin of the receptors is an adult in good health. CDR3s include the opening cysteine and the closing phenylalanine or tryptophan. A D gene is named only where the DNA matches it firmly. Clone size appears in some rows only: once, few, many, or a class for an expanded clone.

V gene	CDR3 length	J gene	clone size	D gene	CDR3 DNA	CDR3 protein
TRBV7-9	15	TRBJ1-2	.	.	TGTGCCAGCAGCCTAGGGGGGGCACTTAACTATGGCTACACCTTC	CASSLGGALNYGYTF
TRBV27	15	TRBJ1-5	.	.	TGTGCCAGCAGTCCGAGAAGCCTAGGGAGTGAGCCCCAGCATTTT	CASSPRSLGSEPQHF
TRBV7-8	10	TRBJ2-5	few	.	TGTGCCAGCGGTTTGGGGACCCAGTACTTC	CASGLGTQYF
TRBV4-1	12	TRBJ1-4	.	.	TGCGCCAGCAGCCACCCAATTGAAAAACTGTTTTTT	CASSHPIEKLFF
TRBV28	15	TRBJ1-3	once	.	TGTGCCAGCAGTTCATCGGGGCAGTCTGGAAACACCATATATTTT	CASSSSGQSGNTIYF
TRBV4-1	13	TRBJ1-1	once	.	TGCGCCAGCAGCGGGGTTGGGGGGACTGAAGCTTTCTTT	CASSGVGGTEAFF
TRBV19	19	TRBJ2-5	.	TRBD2	TGTGCCAGTAGTATATGGGCCCTGGGAAGCGGGAGTCCGAGAGAGACCCAGTACTTC	CASSIWALGSGSPRETQYF
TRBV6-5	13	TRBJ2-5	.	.	TGTGCCAGCACCAATGGGTGGTGGGCGACCCAGTACTTC	CASTNGWWATQYF
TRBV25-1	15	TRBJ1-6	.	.	TGTGCCAGCAGTGAACTCCGGGCAGATAATTCACCCCTCCACTTT	CASSELRADNSPLHF
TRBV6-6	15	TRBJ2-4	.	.	TGTGCCAGCAGTTACTCGGACAGTCTTACGGACATTCAGTACTTC	CASSYSDSLTDIQYF
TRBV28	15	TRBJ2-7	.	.	TGTGCCAGCAGCCTAGGGGATGCCGACCGCTACGAGCAGTACTTC	CASSLGDADRYEQYF
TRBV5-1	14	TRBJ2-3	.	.	TGCGCCAGCAGCTTGGCGATATACACAGATACGCAGTATTTT	CASSLAIYTDTQYF
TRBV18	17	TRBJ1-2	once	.	TGTGCCAGCTCACCCGATGGGGGTAGGAATGCTAACTATGGCTACACCTTC	CASSPDGGRNANYGYTF
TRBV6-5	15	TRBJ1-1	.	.	TGTGCCAGCAGTTACTCGTTCTGGTTGAACACTGAAGCTTTCTTT	CASSYSFWLNTEAFF
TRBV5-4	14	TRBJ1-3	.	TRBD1	TGTGCCAGCAGCTTGGGGACAGGAGGAAACACCATATATTTT	CASSLGTGGNTIYF
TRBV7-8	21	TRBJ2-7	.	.	TGTGCCAGCAGCTTAGTTGGAAATTCAAACACCGGGACTCTAAGCTCCTACGAGCAGTACTTC	CASSLVGNSNTGTLSSYEQYF
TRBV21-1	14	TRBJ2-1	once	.	TGTGCCACTCCCGGGGGGGACTCCTACAATGAGCAGTTCTTC	CATPGGDSYNEQFF
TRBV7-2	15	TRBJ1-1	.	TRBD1	TGTGCCAGCAGCTTGGGACAGGTTGCTTCGGCTGAAGCTTTCTTT	CASSLGQVASAEAFF
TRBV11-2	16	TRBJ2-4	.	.	TGTGCCAGCAGCTTAGGGAAAGGGGGATCGAAAAACATTCAGTACTTC	CASSLGKGGSKNIQYF
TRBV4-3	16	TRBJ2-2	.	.	TGCGCCAGCAGCTTAGAGACTGGGGTTTTCACCGGGGAGCTGTTTTTT	CASSLETGVFTGELFF
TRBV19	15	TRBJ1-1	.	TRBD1	TGTGCCAGTAGTCTCAGACAGGGGAGTATGACTGAAGCTTTCTTT	CASSLRQGSMTEAFF
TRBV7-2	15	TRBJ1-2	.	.	TGTGCCAGCAGCTCCGAGAGGACGCCGGATGATGGCTACACCTTC	CASSSERTPDDGYTF
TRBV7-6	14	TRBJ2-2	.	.	TGTGCCAGCACCCTCCTACAGGGATCAGGGGAGCTGTTTTTT	CASTLLQGSGELFF
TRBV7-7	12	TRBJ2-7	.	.	TGTGCCAGCAGCTTAACGGTTAACGAGCAGTACTTC	CASSLTVNEQYF
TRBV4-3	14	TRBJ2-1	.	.	TGCGCCAGCAGCCAATCGGACAGATACAATGAGCAGTTCTTC	CASSQSDRYNEQFF
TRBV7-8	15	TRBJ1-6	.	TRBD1	TGTGCCAGCAGCCCGACGACAGGGGACTGGTCACCCCTCCACTTT	CASSPTTGDWSPLHF
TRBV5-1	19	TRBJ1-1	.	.	TGCGCCAGCAGCTTTTATGGCAGGGCCGGGTTGTCAATGTCCACTGAAGCTTTCTTT	CASSFYGRAGLSMSTEAFF
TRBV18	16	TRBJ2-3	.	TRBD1	TGTGCCAGCTCAGTCCGACAGGGGGGACCCACAGATACGCAGTATTTT	CASSVRQGGPTDTQYF
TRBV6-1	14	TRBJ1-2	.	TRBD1	TGTGCCAGCAGTGAAAGGGACAGGGGGTATGGCTACACCTTC	CASSERDRGYGYTF
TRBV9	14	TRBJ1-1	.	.	TGTGCCAGCAGCGTAGCGGAGGTCCCTGAGGGAGCTTTCTTT	CASSVAEVPEGAFF
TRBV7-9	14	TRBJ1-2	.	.	TGTGCCAGCAGCTTATGGAAGTGGGGCTATGGCTACACCTTC	CASSLWKWGYGYTF
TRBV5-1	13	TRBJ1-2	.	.	TGCGCCAGCAGCTCCCGGACCGGATATGGCTACACCTTC	CASSSRTGYGYTF
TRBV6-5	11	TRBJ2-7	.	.	TGTGCCAGCAGCCTCGGGAGCGGCGGCGTGTTC	CASSLGSGGVF
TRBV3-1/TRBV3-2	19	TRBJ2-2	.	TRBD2	TGTGCCAGCAGCCAAGAATGGGCTAGCGGGGGGCCGAACACCGGGGAGCTGTTTTTT	CASSQEWASGGPNTGELFF
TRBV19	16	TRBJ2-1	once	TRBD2	TGTGCCAGTAGTACCTACTTAGCGGGGGGTTACAATGAGCAGTTCTTC	CASSTYLAGGYNEQFF
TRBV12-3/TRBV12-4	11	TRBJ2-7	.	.	TGTGCCAGCACCACAGGTTTCGAGCAGTACTTC	CASTTGFEQYF
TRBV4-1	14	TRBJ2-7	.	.	TGCGCCAGCAGCCAAGGATCCGAGACCTACGAGCAGTACTTC	CASSQGSETYEQYF
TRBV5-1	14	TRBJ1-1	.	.	TGCGCCAGCAGCGAACGCGGAGGGGGCACTGAAGCTTTCTTT	CASSERGGGTEAFF
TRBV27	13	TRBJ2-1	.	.	TGTGCCAGCGGAGGGGGGGGCAGAAATTTGCAGTTCTTC	CASGGGGRNLQFF
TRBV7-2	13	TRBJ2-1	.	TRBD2	TGTGCCAGCGCACTAGCGGGATACAATGAGCAGTTCTTC	CASALAGYNEQFF
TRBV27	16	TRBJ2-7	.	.	TGTGCCAGCAGTTCCGACCCACAGGGGAGGGCATACGAGCAGTACTTC	CASSSDPQGRAYEQYF
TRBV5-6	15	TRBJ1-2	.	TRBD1	TGTGCCAGCAGCCCGGTGGGACAGGACGCTGCTGGCTACACCTTC	CASSPVGQDAAGYTF
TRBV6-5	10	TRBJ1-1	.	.	TGTGCCAGCTTATACACTGAAGCTTTCTTT	CASLYTEAFF
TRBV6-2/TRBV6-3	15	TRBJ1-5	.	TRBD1	TGTGCCAGCAGCGGGGGGATACAGGGGTATCAGCCCCAGCATTTT	CASSGGIQGYQPQHF
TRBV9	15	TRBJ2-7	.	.	TGTGCCAGCAGCGTAGGAGTAGCGGCCACCTACGAGCAGTACTTC	CASSVGVAATYEQYF
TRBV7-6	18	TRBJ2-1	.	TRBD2	TGTGCCAGTAGCTTAGAGATAGAGGGACTAGCGGGAAAAAATGAGCAGTTCTTC	CASSLEIEGLAGKNEQFF
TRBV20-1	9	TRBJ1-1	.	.	TGCAGTGCTAGCCCACCAGCTTTCTTT	CSASPPAFF
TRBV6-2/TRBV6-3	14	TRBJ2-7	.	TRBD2	TGTGCCAGCAGTGCGGGACTAGGAGGCTACGAGCAGTACTTC	CASSAGLGGYEQYF
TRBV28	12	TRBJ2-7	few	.	TGTGCCAGCAGGGCTTCAGCTAATGAGCAGTACTTC	CASRASANEQYF
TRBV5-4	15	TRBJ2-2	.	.	TGTGCCAGCAGCCCCCTCGACCCAGAAATCGGGGAGCTGTTTTTT	CASSPLDPEIGELFF
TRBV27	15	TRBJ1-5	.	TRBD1	TGTGCCAGCAGTACAATAGGACAGGGGGGGACGCCCCAGCATTTT	CASSTIGQGGTPQHF
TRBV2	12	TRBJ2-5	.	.	TGTGCCAGCTCGGAGCCGCAAGAGACCCAGTACTTC	CASSEPQETQYF
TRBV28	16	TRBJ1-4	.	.	TGTGCCAGCAGTCACCTTTACGGGGAAGGGGGTGAAAAACTGTTTTTT	CASSHLYGEGGEKLFF
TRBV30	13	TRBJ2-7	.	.	TGTGCCTGGAGTGTTCTTTCCCGCTACGAGCAGTACTTC	CAWSVLSRYEQYF
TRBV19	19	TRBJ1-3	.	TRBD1	TGTGCCAGTAGTAAGGATTACCCTCGGGACAGGTTCTCTGGAAACACCATATATTTT	CASSKDYPRDRFSGNTIYF
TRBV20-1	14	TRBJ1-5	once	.	TGCAGTGCTAGTAGGGGATCCAGCAATCAGCCCCAGCATTTT	CSASRGSSNQPQHF
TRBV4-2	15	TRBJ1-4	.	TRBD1	TGTGCCAGCAGCCAAGCCGGGACAGGGGCCGAAAAACTGTTTTTT	CASSQAGTGAEKLFF
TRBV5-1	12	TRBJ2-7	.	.	TGCGCCAGCAGTCAGGGAGCGGACGAGCAGTACTTC	CASSQGADEQYF
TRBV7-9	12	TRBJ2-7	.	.	TGTGCCAGCAGCTTATTGGGCTACGAGCAGTACTTC	CASSLLGYEQYF
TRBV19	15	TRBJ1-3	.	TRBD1	TGTGCCAGTAGTGCATCGGGACAGGGAAAAAACACCATATATTTT	CASSASGQGKNTIYF